The 12 T cell receptor beta chains below all came from one sample that was sequenced in a study of blood T cell repertoires in COVID-19. Only in-frame clones appear in the TCRdb table, and some are missing; sequencing was by immunoSEQ multiplex PCR. The table records about 170,000 clones, about 91% of them present only once. Material for sequencing was peripheral blood. These receptors all come from a woman in her forties or fifties with acute or convalescent COVID-19.

V gene TRBV3-1 (or the pseudogene TRBV3-2) combines with J gene TRBJ2-1, with 13 positions matching TRBD2. Germline CDR1 LGHDT, CDR2 YNNKEL (reference sequence). Unmatched junction bases numbered 12, after V lost 4 bases and J lost 3 bases. This CDR3 comprises 19 residues. This CDR3 is CASSPRTSGSPSNYNEQFF. In DNA, the CDR3 is TGTGCCAGCAGCCCCAGGACTAGCGGGAGCCCCAGCAACTACAATGAGCAGTTCTTC.

V and J are TRBV12-3 or TRBV12-4 and TRBJ1-1, with TRBD1 as a possible D gene (5 bases). CDR3 size: 13 residues. The V end lost 6 bases, the J end lost 2 bases, and 10 bases lay between the germline ends. The CDR3 DNA is TGTGCCAGCAGGCAGGGTTTTAACACTGAAGCTTTCTTT. As protein: CASRQGFNTEAFF.

The genes are TRBV12-3 or TRBV12-4 and TRBJ1-2; 10 bases align to TRBD1. The length of the CDR3 is 13 residues. Unmatched junction bases numbered 5, after V lost 6 bases and J lost 7 bases. The CDR3, as DNA: TGTGCCAGCAGCCCGGGGACAGGGGTTGGCTACACCTTC. Amino acids: CASSPGTGVGYTF.

The chain is built from TRBV6-2 or TRBV6-3 and TRBJ1-6; the D gene is possibly TRBD1 (6 bases). This CDR3 spans 17 amino acids. Trimming cost V 6 bases and J 7 bases, with 22 bases left between them. From germline, CDR1 is MNHEY and CDR2 SVGEGT. DNA of the CDR3: TGTGCCAGCAGCTCGAGTGCGTTCAGGGGAGGGAATTCACCCCTCCACTTT. As protein: CASSSSAFRGGNSPLHF.

V usage is TRBV15 and J usage is TRBJ1-1; 8 bases line up with TRBD1. CDR1 LNHNV and CDR2 YYDKDF come from the germline V gene (reference sequence). The CDR3 consists of 16 residues. V gave up 0 bases and J gave up 5 bases; unmatched junction bases: 8. CDR3 residues: CATSRDPDRGWTEAFF. The CDR3 DNA reads TGTGCCACCAGCAGAGATCCCGACAGGGGTTGGACTGAAGCTTTCTTT.

CDR3 sequence reads: CASIPTVAGALVREQFF. The CDR3 coding sequence is TGTGCCAGCATCCCTACGGTAGCGGGAGCCTTGGTAAGGGAGCAGTTCTTC. The rearrangement joins TRBV10-3 to TRBJ2-1; 9 nucleotides line up with TRBD2. Trimming took 10 bases from V and 10 from J; bases not matched to a gene: 23. The CDR3 covers 17 residues. CDR1 ENHRY and CDR2 SYGVKD come from the germline V gene.

This chain uses TRBV6-2 or TRBV6-3 with TRBJ1-1; no definite D call. The V end was cut by 4 bases, the J end by 2 bases, with 8 bases between. The CDR3 is 13 residues long. Germline-derived CDR1 and CDR2 are MNHEY and SVGEGT. The CDR3 loop reads CASSSDFNTEAFF. In DNA, the CDR3 is TGTGCCAGCAGTTCGGACTTCAACACTGAAGCTTTCTTT.

The rearrangement joins TRBV10-3 to TRBJ1-2; 11 nucleotides align to TRBD1. The trim removed 7 bases at V and 8 bases at J, leaving 6 bases unmatched. The germline gives CDR1 ENHRY, CDR2 SYGVKD. This CDR3 region has 13 residues. CDR3 sequence (DNA): TGTGCCATCACCGCGGGACAGGGGGAGGGCTACACCTTC. As protein: CAITAGQGEGYTF.

J is TRBJ2-1 and V is TRBV9; 9 bases match TRBD2. J was trimmed by 9 bases and V by 4 bases; bases with no gene match: 11. This CDR3 spans 15 amino acids. Germline values: CDR1 SGDLS, CDR2 YYNGEE. The DNA of the CDR3 is TGTGCCAGCAGCCCGGGACTAGCCGTACCGGGTGAGCAGTTCTTC. It yields the protein CASSPGLAVPGEQFF.

This chain connects TRBV12-5 to TRBJ1-2; maybe TRBD1 (5 bases). The germline gives CDR1 LGHNT, CDR2 FRNRAP. V lost 6 bases, J lost 6 bases, and 17 bases lay in between. CDR3 size: 14 residues. The CDR3 protein is CASGPLRDFNGYTF. The CDR3 coding sequence is TGTGCTAGTGGCCCACTCAGGGATTTTAATGGCTACACCTTC. Based on the CDR3 plus reference TRBV12-5 and TRBJ1-2, the full variable domain is DARVTQTPRHKVTEMGQEVTMRCQPILGHNTVFWYRQTMMQGLELLAYFRNRAPLDDSGMPKDRFSAEMPDATLATLKIQPSEPRDSAVYFCASGPLRDFNGYTFGSGTRLTVV.

The V gene is TRBV3-1 (or the pseudogene TRBV3-2), the J gene TRBJ1-2, with TRBD1 matching over 8 bases. The germline gives CDR1 LGHDT, CDR2 YNNKEL (reference sequence). The V and J ends lost 4 bases and 4 bases, in that order; junction bases with no gene match: 2. CDR3 size: 13 residues. As DNA, the CDR3 is TGTGCCAGCAGCCCCGGACAGGGCTATGGCTACACCTTC. Residues: CASSPGQGYGYTF.

The gene calls are TRBV6-5 and TRBJ1-3; the D gene is possibly TRBD1 (5 bases). Trimming removed 0 bases from V and 4 bases from J, with 13 bases in between. Germline V gives CDR1 MNHEY, CDR2 SVGAGI. The CDR3 sequence is 16 residues long. CDR3 amino acids: CASSYSMPNRGNTIYF. The CDR3 bases are TGTGCCAGCAGTTACTCGATGCCGAACAGGGGAAACACCATATATTTT.